This TCR beta chain was sequenced during a study of vaccination effects on CD4 cells after COVID-19. Findings and limits, study-wide: Only a few convalescent patients and no early post-infection timepoints featured in the study.

Expansion of antigen-specific CD4+ T cells with viral peptide pools was carried out by the ViraFEST assay before sequencing. At the end of roughly 9 days of culture, CD4+ T cells were isolated. Each culture well received under 2.5 million PBMC. These cells were then cultured in IMDM with 9.5 to 10 IU/ml IL-2 and 9.5 to 10 ug/ml peptides. A note on this clone: The antigen is undetermined.

V was shortened by 5 bases and J by 5 bases, with 13 bases between the two germline ends. CDR3 length: 14 residues. The germline CDR1 and CDR2 sequences are SGHVS and FQNEAQ. Sequenced by immunoSEQ multiplex PCR; TCRdb stores in-frame clones only, minus some. The table has around 30,000 clones, roughly two thirds seen once. This sample comprised CD4+ T cells from PBMCs cultured with HCoV-229E spike peptides, obtained before COVID-19 vaccination. This chain connects TRBV7-8 to TRBJ1-5; no clear D. This clonotype was obtained from a human donor who received a COVID-19 vaccine. CDR3 DNA: TGTGCCAGCAGCGGAGGTCGCTTAGATCAGCCCCAGCATTTT. The encoded protein is CASSGGRLDQPQHF.